The 5 T cell receptor beta chains given below trace back to one sample, sequenced in a study of blood T cell repertoires in COVID-19. Measured with immunoSEQ multiplex PCR; TCRdb has only the in-frame clones, and not every one. The table includes 80,000 to 90,000 clones, 75% to 90% detected once. Sequenced input: peripheral blood. The receptors derive from a man older than 75 with active or convalescent COVID-19.

This clone was detected a few times. The J gene is TRBJ2-7, the V gene TRBV11-2; TRBD1 is a possible D gene (6 bases). Per the germline V gene, CDR1 is SGHAT and CDR2 is FQNNGV. The V end lost 9 bases, the J end lost 1 base, and 16 bases lay between the germline ends. The CDR3 is 14 amino acids. The CDR3 spells CASKTDSLSYEQYF. The CDR3 nucleotides are TGTGCCAGTAAGACGGACAGTCTATCCTACGAGCAGTACTTC.

In its sample, this clone was seen a few times. The chain is built from TRBV6-5 and TRBJ2-7, with 7 bases matching TRBD2. The CDR3 is 15 residues long. The ends lost 4 bases at V and 7 bases at J; junction bases unmatched: 13. CDR1 and CDR2 (germline): MNHEY, SVGAGI. The CDR3 spells CASSSRLAASGEQYF. In DNA, the CDR3 is TGTGCCAGCAGTTCGAGACTAGCCGCCTCGGGAGAGCAGTACTTC.

This sequence joins TRBV3-1 (or the pseudogene TRBV3-2) and TRBJ2-7, with D tentatively TRBD1 (5 bases). Trimming left V 0 bases short and J 5 bases short, with 17 bases between. In germline, CDR1 is LGHDT, CDR2 YNNKEL (reference sequence). The CDR3 consists of 16 residues. The CDR3 DNA is TGTGCCAGCAGCCAAGATCAGGCCAGGGATCCTAACGAGCAGTACTTC. Protein: CASSQDQARDPNEQYF.

The table lists this clone with a count of one. The chain combines TRBV5-4 with TRBJ2-2; D perhaps matches TRBD2 (5 bases). The CDR3 contains 14 residues. The V end was cut by 0 bases, the J end by 2 bases, with 5 bases between. CDR1 and CDR2 (germline): SGHNT, YYREEE (reference sequence). CDR3 sequence: CASSLAGNTGELFF. As DNA, the CDR3 is TGTGCCAGCAGCTTGGCGGGAAACACCGGGGAGCTGTTTTTT.

The genes are TRBV2 and TRBJ1-2; a weak D match, TRBD1 (5 bases). V was trimmed by 5 bases and J by 7 bases, leaving 17 bases between them. CDR1 is SNHLY and CDR2 is FYNNEI in the germline V gene. The CDR3 is made up of 14 amino acids. The CDR3 loop reads CASSLNRDWRGYTF. In nucleotides, the CDR3 is TGTGCCAGCAGTTTAAACCGGGACTGGCGTGGCTACACCTTC.